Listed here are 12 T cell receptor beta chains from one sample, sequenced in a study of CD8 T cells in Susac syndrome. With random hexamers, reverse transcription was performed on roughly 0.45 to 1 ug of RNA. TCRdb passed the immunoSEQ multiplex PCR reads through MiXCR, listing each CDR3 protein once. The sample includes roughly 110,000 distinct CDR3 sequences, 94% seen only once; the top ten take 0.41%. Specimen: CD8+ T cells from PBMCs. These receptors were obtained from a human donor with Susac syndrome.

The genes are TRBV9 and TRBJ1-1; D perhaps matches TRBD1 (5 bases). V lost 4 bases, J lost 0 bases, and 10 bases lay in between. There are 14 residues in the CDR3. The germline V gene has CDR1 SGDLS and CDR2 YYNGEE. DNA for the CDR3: TGTGCCAGCAGCCTGGCGGGGCTGAACACTGAAGCTTTCTTT. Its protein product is CASSLAGLNTEAFF. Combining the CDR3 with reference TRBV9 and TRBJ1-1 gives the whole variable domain DSGVTQTPKHLITATGQRVTLRCSPRSGDLSVYWYQQSLDQGLQFLIQYYNGEERAKGNILERFSAQQFPDLHSELNLSSLELGDSALYFCASSLAGLNTEAFFGQGTRLTVV.

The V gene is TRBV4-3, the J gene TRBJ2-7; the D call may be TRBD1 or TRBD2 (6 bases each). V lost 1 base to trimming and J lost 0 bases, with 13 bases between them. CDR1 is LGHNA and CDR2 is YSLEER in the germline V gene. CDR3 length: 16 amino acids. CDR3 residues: CASSQGGGGPSYEQYF. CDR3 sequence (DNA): TGCGCCAGCAGCCAAGGAGGTGGGGGGCCCTCCTACGAGCAGTACTTC.

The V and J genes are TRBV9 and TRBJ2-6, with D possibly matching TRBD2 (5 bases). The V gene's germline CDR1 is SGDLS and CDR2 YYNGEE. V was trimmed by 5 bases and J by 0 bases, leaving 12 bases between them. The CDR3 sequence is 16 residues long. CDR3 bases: TGTGCCAGCAGGGGAGTGGGGTCCTCTGGGGCCAACGTCCTGACTTTC. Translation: CASRGVGSSGANVLTF.

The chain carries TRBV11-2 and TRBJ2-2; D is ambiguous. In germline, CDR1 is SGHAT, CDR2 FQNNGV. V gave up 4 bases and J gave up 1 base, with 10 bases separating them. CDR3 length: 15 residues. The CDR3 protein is CASSSGPRNTGELFF. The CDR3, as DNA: TGTGCCAGCAGCTCCGGGCCAAGGAACACCGGGGAGCTGTTTTTT.

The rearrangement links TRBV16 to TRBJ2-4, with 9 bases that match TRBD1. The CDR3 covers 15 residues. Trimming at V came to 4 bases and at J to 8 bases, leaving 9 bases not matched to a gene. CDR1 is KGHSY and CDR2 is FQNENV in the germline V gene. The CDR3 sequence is CASSRLGDREDIQYF. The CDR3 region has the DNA TGTGCCAGCAGCCGGTTGGGGGACAGGGAGGACATTCAGTACTTC.

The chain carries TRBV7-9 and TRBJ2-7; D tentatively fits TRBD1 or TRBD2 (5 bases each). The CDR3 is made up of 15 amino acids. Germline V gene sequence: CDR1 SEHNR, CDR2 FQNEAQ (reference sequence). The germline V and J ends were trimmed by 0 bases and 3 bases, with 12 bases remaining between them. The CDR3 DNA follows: TGTGCCAGCAGCTTAGCCGGGGCCCTGGACTACGAGCAGTACTTC. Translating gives CASSLAGALDYEQYF. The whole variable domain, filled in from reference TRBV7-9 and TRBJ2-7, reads DTGVSQNPRHKITKRGQNVTFRCDPISEHNRLYWYRQTLGQGPEFLTYFQNEAQLEKSRLLSDRFSAERPKGSFSTLEIQRTEQGDSAMYLCASSLAGALDYEQYFGPGTRLTVT.

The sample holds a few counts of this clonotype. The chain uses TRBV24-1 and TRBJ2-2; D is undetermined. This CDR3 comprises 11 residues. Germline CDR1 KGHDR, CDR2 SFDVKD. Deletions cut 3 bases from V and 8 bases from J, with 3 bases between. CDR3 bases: TGTGCCACCAGTGATACTGGGGAGCTGTTTTTT. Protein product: CATSDTGELFF.

CDR3 loop: CASTPFGSNYGYTF. CDR3 DNA: TGTGCCAGCACCCCTTTTGGGTCTAACTATGGCTACACCTTC. The chain couples TRBV9 to TRBJ1-2; D is uncertain. Germline-derived CDR1 and CDR2 are SGDLS and YYNGEE. V was clipped by 6 bases and J by 0 bases, with 12 bases between them. This CDR3 has 14 residues.

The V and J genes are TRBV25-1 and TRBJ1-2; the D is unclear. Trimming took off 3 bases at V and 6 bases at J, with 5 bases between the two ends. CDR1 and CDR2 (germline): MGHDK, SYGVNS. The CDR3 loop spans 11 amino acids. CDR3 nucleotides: TGTGCCAGCAGTGATGGCAATGGCTACACCTTC. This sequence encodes CASSDGNGYTF.

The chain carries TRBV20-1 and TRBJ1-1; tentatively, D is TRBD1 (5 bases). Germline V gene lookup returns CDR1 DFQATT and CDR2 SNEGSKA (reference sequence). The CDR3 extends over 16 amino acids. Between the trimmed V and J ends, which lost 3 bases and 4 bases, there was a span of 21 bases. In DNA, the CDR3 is TGCAGTGCTAGGATTCCCAGCGGAGGGACGGGCACTGAAGCTTTCTTT. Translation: CSARIPSGGTGTEAFF.

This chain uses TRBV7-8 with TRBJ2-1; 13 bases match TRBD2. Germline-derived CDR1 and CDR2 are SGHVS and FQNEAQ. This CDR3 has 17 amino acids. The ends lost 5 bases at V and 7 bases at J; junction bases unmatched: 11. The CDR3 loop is CASSPRLAGGSGNEQFF. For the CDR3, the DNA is TGTGCCAGCAGCCCTAGACTAGCGGGGGGATCTGGGAATGAGCAGTTCTTC.

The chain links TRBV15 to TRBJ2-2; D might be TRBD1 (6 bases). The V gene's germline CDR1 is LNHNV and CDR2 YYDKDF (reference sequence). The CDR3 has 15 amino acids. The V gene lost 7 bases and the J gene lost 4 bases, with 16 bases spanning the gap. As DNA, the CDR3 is TGTGCCACCACCCCTTCCAGGGGCTCCACCGGGGAGCTGTTTTTT. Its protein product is CATTPSRGSTGELFF.